This note documents a single T cell receptor beta chain sequence. Lactation, pregnancy, other autoimmune disease or uncontrolled infection excluded patients. Clinical symptoms, serum thyroxine and TRAb, thyroid ultrasound and orbital computed tomography were used for the diagnoses. PBMCs stemmed from around 10 ml fresh peripheral blood. The record originates from a study of T cells in Graves' hyperthyroidism and ophthalmopathy. Background on the study: The blood sample was taken at first diagnosis, before treatment began.

The TCR beta CDR3 regions underwent amplification using RNA transcripts as the source. Initially, a first-round RT-PCR of the TCR CDR3 employed the HTBI primer set. Using its own MiXCR run on the multiplex PCR reads, TCRdb lists one record per CDR3 protein. The sample has hundreds of thousands of distinct CDR3 sequences, approximately 21% seen once; the top ten hold about 60%. Germline CDR1 reads LNHDA; CDR2 reads SQIVND (reference sequence). The CDR3 spans 15 residues. Trimming took 3 bases from V and 4 from J; bases not matched to a gene: 7. This TCR came from a man under 40 with Graves' ophthalmopathy. This chain uses TRBV19 with TRBJ2-7, with 9 positions matching TRBD2. Sequencing was carried out using blood. The CDR3 DNA reads as TGTGCCAGTAGTATCGTGGCTAGCGGGATGTACGAGCAGTACTTC. Its protein is CASSIVASGMYEQYF.